Presented here are 27 T cell receptor beta chains from one specimen sequenced in a study of shared clonotypes between healthy human individuals. The protocol was immunoSEQ multiplex PCR, while the TCRdb copy is restricted to in-frame clones and leaves out a portion. The sample has some 1 million clones, about 70% seen once. Sequencing used memory CD4+ T cells sorted from blood. Subset given: CD45RA-negative fraction. The source is a young man in good health.

This clone was recorded once. The chain couples TRBV6-5 to TRBJ2-2; weak D call: TRBD2 (6 bases). The V and J ends lost 11 bases and 5 bases respectively, with 15 bases between them. Looked up from germline, CDR1 is MNHEY and CDR2 is SVGAGI. The CDR3 runs 13 residues. CDR3 bases: TGTGCCTGCATAGCGGAGAAGACCGGGGAGCTGTTTTTT. It yields the protein CACIAEKTGELFF.

With respect to this clone: In the same sample, other DNA sequences code for this CDR3. The gene calls are TRBV7-8 and TRBJ2-7; D gene ambiguous. With 1 base removed from V and 0 bases from J, the gap between germline ends came to 4 bases. Per germline, CDR1 SGHVS and CDR2 FQNEAQ. The CDR3 runs to 13 residues. CDR3 nucleotides: TGTGCCAGCAGCTTAGGAGCCTCCTACGAGCAGTACTTC. Protein sequence: CASSLGASYEQYF.

The chain links TRBV2 to TRBJ2-7; TRBD2 matches 9 bases. The length of the CDR3 is 14 residues. Per germline, CDR1 SNHLY and CDR2 FYNNEI. J gave up 6 bases and V 8 bases, and 11 bases lay outside the gene matches. CDR3 region: CASLAGEIIREQYF. CDR3 nucleotides: TGTGCCAGCTTAGCGGGAGAGATTATCCGCGAGCAGTACTTC. Full variable domain (outside the CDR3, taken from reference TRBV2 and TRBJ2-7): EPEVTQTPSHQVTQMGQEVILRCVPISNHLYFYWYRQILGQKVEFLVSFYNNEISEKSEIFDDQFSVERPDGSNFTLKIRSTKLEDSAMYFCASLAGEIIREQYFGPGTRLTVT.

This clone was counted a single time. The rearrangement uses TRBV5-6 and TRBJ2-3, with D perhaps matching TRBD2 (7 bases). The CDR3 sequence is 12 residues long. CDR1 and CDR2 (germline): SGHDT, YYEEEE. Between the trimmed V and J ends, which lost 0 bases and 10 bases, there was a span of 9 bases. DNA of the CDR3: TGTGCCAGCAGCTTGGTAGGGGGGGCGCAGTATTTT. Its translation: CASSLVGGAQYF.

For this clone: The sample contains more than one DNA sequence encoding this CDR3. The rearrangement uses TRBV7-9 and TRBJ1-5, with D uncertain. The CDR3 length is 14 residues. V dropped 1 base and J dropped 1 base, with 5 bases sitting between them. Germline assignment: CDR1 SEHNR and CDR2 FQNEAQ (reference sequence). The CDR3 here is CASSLGNSNQPQHF. The CDR3 DNA reads TGTGCCAGCAGCTTAGGAAACAGCAATCAGCCCCAGCATTTT.

The sample holds a few counts of this clone. V gene TRBV7-2 combines with J gene TRBJ2-3, with 9 bases aligning to TRBD2. V trimming: 2 bases; J trimming: 6 bases; junction bases outside the gene matches: 12. The germline CDR1 and CDR2 sequences are SGHTA and FQGNSA. The CDR3 is 17 residues long. The CDR3 nucleotides read TGTGCCAGCAGCTTATTTGGCGGCCTAGCGGGAACTGATACGCAGTATTTT. This gives the protein CASSLFGGLAGTDTQYF.

The V gene is TRBV4-1, the J gene TRBJ1-3; 8 nucleotides align to TRBD1. The V gene's germline CDR1 is MGHRA and CDR2 YSYEKL. This CDR3 has 13 residues. With 11 bases clipped from V and 4 bases from J, the junction kept 7 bases outside the gene matches. The CDR3 DNA reads as TGCGCCGGGTCGGACAGGGTCGGAAACACCATATATTTT. Translated, it gives CAGSDRVGNTIYF.

Notes on this clone: The same CDR3 arises from other DNA sequences in this sample as well. The chain links TRBV5-1 to TRBJ1-5, with D maybe TRBD1 (5 bases). Germline CDR1 reads SGHRS; CDR2 reads YFSETQ. V was clipped by 0 bases and J by 4 bases, with 8 bases between them. The CDR3 covers 14 residues. CDR3 bases: TGCGCCAGCAGCTTGGCGGGGGTGAATCAGCCCCAGCATTTT. It encodes CASSLAGVNQPQHF.

The genes are TRBV10-1 and TRBJ2-2; D perhaps matches TRBD2 (5 bases). The CDR3 totals 14 residues. Germline-derived CDR1 and CDR2 are WNHNN and SYGVQD (reference sequence). Trimming took off 6 bases at V and 0 bases at J, with 8 bases between the two ends. The CDR3 region is CASRREPNTGELFF. In DNA, the CDR3 is TGCGCCAGCAGACGGGAACCGAACACCGGGGAGCTGTTTTTT.

The chain is built from TRBV5-1 and TRBJ2-3, with 11 bases fitting TRBD2. Trimming took 4 bases from V and 4 from J; bases not matched to a gene: 5. The CDR3 has 15 residues. Germline V gene lookup returns CDR1 SGHRS and CDR2 YFSETQ. As DNA, the CDR3 is TGCGCCAGCAGCGCCCTAGCGGGAGGATCAGATACGCAGTATTTT. Translating it yields CASSALAGGSDTQYF.

The V and J genes are TRBV19 and TRBJ2-2; weak D call: TRBD1 (6 bases). The CDR3 sequence is 14 residues long. V was shortened by 10 bases and J by 6 bases, with 18 bases between the two germline ends. The germline CDR1 and CDR2 sequences are LNHDA and SQIVND (reference sequence). This CDR3 reads CATRSQGSAGELFF. CDR3 nucleotide sequence: TGTGCCACCCGTTCACAGGGCTCCGCCGGGGAGCTGTTTTTT.

A remark on this clone: A read error is possible here, since a much larger clone lies one base away. The rearrangement uses TRBV5-6 and TRBJ1-3; D remains ambiguous. The CDR3 has 12 amino acids. Germline V gives CDR1 SGHDT, CDR2 YYEEEE. The V end was cut by 0 bases, the J end by 5 bases, with 3 bases between. In DNA, the CDR3 is TGTGCCAGCAGCTTGGACAGAAACACCATATATTTT. Residues: CASSLDRNTIYF.

CDR3 DNA sequence: TGTGCCAGCTCACCGGACGCCAGGAGGGGGAACACCGGGGAGCTGTTTTTT. Translating it yields CASSPDARRGNTGELFF. The rearrangement uses TRBV18 and TRBJ2-2, with D maybe TRBD2 (6 bases). The CDR3 contains 17 residues. V was clipped by 3 bases and J by 1 base, with 15 bases between them. Germline V gene lookup returns CDR1 KGHSH and CDR2 LQKENI. Complete variable domain (other parts from reference TRBV18 and TRBJ2-2): NAGVMQNPRHLVRRRGQEARLRCSPMKGHSHVYWYRQLPEEGLKFMVYLQKENIIDESGMPKERFSAEFPKEGPSILRIQQVVRGDSAAYFCASSPDARRGNTGELFFGEGSRLTVL.

The chain employs TRBV19 and TRBJ1-2; possible D gene TRBD1, 5 bases. The CDR3 has 13 amino acids. Germline assignment: CDR1 LNHDA and CDR2 SQIVND (reference sequence). V lost 6 bases, J lost 8 bases, and 16 bases lay in between. CDR3 DNA: TGTGCCAGTAGAATCGTAGGGGTTGGCGGCTACACCTTC. It translates to CASRIVGVGGYTF.

As regards this clone: Other DNA sequences in the same sample also yield this CDR3. V is TRBV11-2 and J is TRBJ2-1, with 11 bases identical to TRBD2. V trimming: 1 base; J trimming: 4 bases; junction bases outside the gene matches: 3. CDR1 and CDR2 (germline): SGHAT, FQNNGV. This CDR3 has 16 amino acids. The CDR3 region is CASSLVLAGGYNEQFF. CDR3 coding DNA: TGTGCCAGCAGCTTAGTTCTAGCGGGGGGTTACAATGAGCAGTTCTTC.

This clone was detected only a few times. This rearrangement joins TRBV13 to TRBJ2-7; 13 bases match TRBD2. J was trimmed by 7 bases and V by 5 bases; bases with no gene match: 5. CDR1 is PRHDT, CDR2 FYEKMQ, per germline (reference sequence). This CDR3 has 14 amino acids. CDR3 loop: CASSLQGLAGEQYF. In DNA, the CDR3 is TGTGCCAGCAGCCTCCAGGGACTAGCGGGGGAGCAGTACTTC.

About this clone itself: Other DNA sequences in this sample translate to the same CDR3. The chain has TRBV2 and TRBJ2-3; no clear D. Trimming removed 2 bases at V and 0 bases at J, with 6 bases between. The CDR3 contains 14 residues. The germline CDR1 and CDR2 sequences are SNHLY and FYNNEI. The CDR3 DNA reads TGTGCCAGCAGTGAACGCAGAAGCACAGATACGCAGTATTTT. It encodes CASSERRSTDTQYF.

Ten or more counts support this clone. This sample includes further DNA sequences coding for the same CDR3. The chain employs TRBV10-3 and TRBJ1-2, with D tentatively TRBD1 (5 bases). The CDR3 contains 13 residues. V was shortened by 7 bases and J by 7 bases, with 16 bases between the two germline ends. CDR1 ENHRY and CDR2 SYGVKD come from the germline V gene. The CDR3 bases are TGTGCCATCACCTCGGACATAACGGCTGGCTACACCTTC. This encodes CAITSDITAGYTF.

Concerning this clone itself: This specimen includes other DNA sequences encoding the same CDR3. The rearrangement joins TRBV7-2 to TRBJ1-3; 7 nucleotides align to TRBD1. The germline V gene has CDR1 SGHTA and CDR2 FQGNSA. The CDR3 length is 15 residues. With V trimmed by 5 bases and J by 2 bases, 6 bases remained unmatched. CDR3 amino acids: CASSPRQGTGNTIYF. CDR3 sequence (DNA): TGTGCCAGCAGCCCACGACAGGGAACTGGAAACACCATATATTTT.

This chain connects TRBV2 to TRBJ2-5; TRBD1 or TRBD2 may be the D gene (5 bases each). This CDR3 has 15 residues. V lost 6 bases and J 1 base, leaving 15 bases between the germline ends. Germline V gene lookup returns CDR1 SNHLY and CDR2 FYNNEI. The DNA for the CDR3 is TGTGCCAGCAGCGGGGACGGTACTCGCCAAGAGACCCAGTACTTC. Protein sequence: CASSGDGTRQETQYF.

The chain carries TRBV5-1 and TRBJ1-3; D not certain. V lost 5 bases and J lost 4, with 16 bases in between. This CDR3 is 15 amino acids long. Germline V gene data show CDR1 as SGHRS and CDR2 as YFSETQ. The DNA of the CDR3 is TGCGCCAGCAGTACCACTTCAGGCGCAGGAAACACCATATATTTT. Translation gives CASSTTSGAGNTIYF.

The CDR3 protein is CASSPRGQGKYEQYF. CDR3 nucleotides: TGTGCCAGCAGCCCCCGAGGGCAGGGTAAATACGAGCAGTACTTC. V gene TRBV9 combines with J gene TRBJ2-7; D is perhaps TRBD1 or TRBD2 (5 bases each). This CDR3 has 15 residues. The V end was cut by 4 bases, the J end by 4 bases, with 18 bases between. CDR1 and CDR2 (germline): SGDLS, YYNGEE.

The chain employs TRBV2 and TRBJ1-5, with 10 positions matching TRBD1. This CDR3 contains 15 residues. J was trimmed by 6 bases and V by 3 bases; bases with no gene match: 5. Germline lookup yields CDR1 SNHLY and CDR2 FYNNEI. The CDR3 bases are TGTGCCAGCAGTGAGACAGGGGGCATGGGTCAGCCCCAGCATTTT. Amino acids: CASSETGGMGQPQHF.

V and J are TRBV5-1 and TRBJ1-1; 8 nucleotides line up with TRBD1. This CDR3 has 14 residues. Germline V gene lookup returns CDR1 SGHRS and CDR2 YFSETQ. V lost 8 bases and J lost 6; bases outside the gene matches: 12. The CDR3 DNA reads TGCGCCAGGCGTCCGGGGACAGGTGAGGCTGAAGCTTTCTTT. Translating gives CARRPGTGEAEAFF.

V gene TRBV11-3 combines with J gene TRBJ2-3; the match to TRBD2 covers 12 bases. Trimming cost V 5 bases and J 6 bases; bases outside gene matches: 3. The CDR3 is 14 residues long. Germline CDR1 and CDR2: SGHNT and YENEEA. This CDR3 reads CASSGLAGRDTQYF. The CDR3, as DNA: TGTGCCAGCAGCGGACTAGCGGGGCGGGATACGCAGTATTTT. Together with reference TRBV11-3 and TRBJ2-3, the CDR3 gives the full variable domain: EAGVVQSPRYKIIEKKQPVAFWCNPISGHNTLYWYLQNLGQGPELLIRYENEEAVDDSQLPKDRFSAERLKGVDSTLKIQPAELGDSAVYLCASSGLAGRDTQYFGPGTRLTVL.

The CDR3 loop reads CASSIGQGHSYEQYF. DNA of the CDR3: TGTGCCAGTAGTATAGGACAGGGGCACTCCTACGAGCAGTACTTC. The chain carries TRBV19 and TRBJ2-7; 8 bases fit TRBD1. Per the germline V gene, CDR1 is LNHDA and CDR2 is SQIVND (reference sequence). The CDR3 totals 15 residues. The V and J ends lost 1 base and 0 bases, in that order; junction bases with no gene match: 2.

The chain carries TRBV2 and TRBJ2-7, with 10 bases identical to TRBD2. From germline, CDR1 is SNHLY and CDR2 FYNNEI. The CDR3 totals 13 residues. The DNA of the CDR3 is TGTGCTACTAGAGCGGGAGGGCTATACGAGCAGTACTTC. Translated, it gives CATRAGGLYEQYF.